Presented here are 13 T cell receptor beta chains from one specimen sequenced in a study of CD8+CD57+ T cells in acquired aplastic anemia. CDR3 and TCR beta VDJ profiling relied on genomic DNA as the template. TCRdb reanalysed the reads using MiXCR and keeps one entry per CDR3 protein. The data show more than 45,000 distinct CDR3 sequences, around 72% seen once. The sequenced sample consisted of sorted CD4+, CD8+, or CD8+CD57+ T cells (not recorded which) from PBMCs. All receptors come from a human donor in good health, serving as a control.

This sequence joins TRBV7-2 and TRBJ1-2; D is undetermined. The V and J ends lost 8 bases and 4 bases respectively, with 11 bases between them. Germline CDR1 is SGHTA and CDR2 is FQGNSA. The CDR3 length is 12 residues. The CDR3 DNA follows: TGTGCCAGCGGTCAGGAAACCTATGGCTACACCTTC. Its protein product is CASGQETYGYTF. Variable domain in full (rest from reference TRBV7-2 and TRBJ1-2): GAGVSQSPSNKVTEKGKDVELRCDPISGHTALYWYRQSLGQGLEFLIYFQGNSAPDKSGLPSDRFSAERTGGSVSTLTIQRTQQEDSAVYLCASGQETYGYTFGSGTRLTVV.

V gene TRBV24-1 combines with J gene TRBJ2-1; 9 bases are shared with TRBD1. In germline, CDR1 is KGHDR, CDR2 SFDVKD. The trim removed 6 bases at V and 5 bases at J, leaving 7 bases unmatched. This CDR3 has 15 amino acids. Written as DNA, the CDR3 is TGTGCCACCAGTAAAACCGGGACAGGGAACAATGAGCAGTTCTTC. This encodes CATSKTGTGNNEQFF.

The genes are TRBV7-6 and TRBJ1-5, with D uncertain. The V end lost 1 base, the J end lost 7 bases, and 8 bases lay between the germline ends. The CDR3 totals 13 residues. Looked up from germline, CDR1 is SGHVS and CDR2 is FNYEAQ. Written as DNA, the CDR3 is TGTGCCAGCAGCTTAGGGAGCGGGCAGCCCCAGCATTTT. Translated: CASSLGSGQPQHF.

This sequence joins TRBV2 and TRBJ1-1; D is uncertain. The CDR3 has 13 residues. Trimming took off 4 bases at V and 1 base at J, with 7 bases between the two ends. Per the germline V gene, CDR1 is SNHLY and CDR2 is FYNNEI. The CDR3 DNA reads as TGTGCCAGCAGTGCGGTCACGAACACTGAAGCTTTCTTT. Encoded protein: CASSAVTNTEAFF.

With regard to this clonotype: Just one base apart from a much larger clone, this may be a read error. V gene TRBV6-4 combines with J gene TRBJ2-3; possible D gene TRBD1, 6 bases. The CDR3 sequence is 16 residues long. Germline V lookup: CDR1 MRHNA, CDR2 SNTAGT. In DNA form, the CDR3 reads TGTGCCAGCAGTGACTCGGGGACATCGAACACAGGTACGCAGTATTTT. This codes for CASSDSGTSNTGTQYF.

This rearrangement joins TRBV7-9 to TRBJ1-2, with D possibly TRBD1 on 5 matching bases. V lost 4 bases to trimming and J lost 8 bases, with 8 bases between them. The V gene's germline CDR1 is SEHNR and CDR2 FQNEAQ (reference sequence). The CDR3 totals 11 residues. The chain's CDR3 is CASSWGEGYTF. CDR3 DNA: TGTGCCAGCAGCTGGGGGGAGGGCTACACCTTC.

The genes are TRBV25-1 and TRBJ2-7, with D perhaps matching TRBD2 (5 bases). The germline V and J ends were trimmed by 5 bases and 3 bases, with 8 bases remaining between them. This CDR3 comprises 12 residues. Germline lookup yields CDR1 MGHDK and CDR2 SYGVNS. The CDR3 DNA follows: TGTGCCAGCAGTTACGGGGACTACGAGCAGTACTTC. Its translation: CASSYGDYEQYF.

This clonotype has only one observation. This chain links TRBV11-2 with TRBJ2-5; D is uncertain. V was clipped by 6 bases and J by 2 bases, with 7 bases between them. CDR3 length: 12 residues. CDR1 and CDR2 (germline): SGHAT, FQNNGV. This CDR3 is CASSRTQETQYF. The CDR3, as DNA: TGTGCCAGCAGTCGCACTCAAGAGACCCAGTACTTC.

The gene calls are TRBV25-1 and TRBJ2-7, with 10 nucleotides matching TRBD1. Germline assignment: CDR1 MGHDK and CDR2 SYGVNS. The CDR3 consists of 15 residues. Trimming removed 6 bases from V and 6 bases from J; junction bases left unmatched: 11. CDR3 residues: CASSHPGTGDIEQYF. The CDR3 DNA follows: TGTGCCAGCAGCCATCCAGGGACAGGGGACATCGAGCAGTACTTC.

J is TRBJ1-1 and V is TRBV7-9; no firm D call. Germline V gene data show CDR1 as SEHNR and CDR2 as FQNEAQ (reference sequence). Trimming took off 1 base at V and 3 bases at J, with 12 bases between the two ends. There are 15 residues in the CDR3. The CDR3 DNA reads TGTGCCAGCAGCTTAGTCGACGGCAGAGACACTGAAGCTTTCTTT. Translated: CASSLVDGRDTEAFF.

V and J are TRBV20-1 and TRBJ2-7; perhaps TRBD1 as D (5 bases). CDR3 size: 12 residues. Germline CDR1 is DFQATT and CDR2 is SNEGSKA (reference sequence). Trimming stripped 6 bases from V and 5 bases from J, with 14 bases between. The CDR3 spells CSAFRAGNEQYV. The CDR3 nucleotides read TGCAGTGCCTTCAGGGCAGGGAACGAGCAGTACGTC.

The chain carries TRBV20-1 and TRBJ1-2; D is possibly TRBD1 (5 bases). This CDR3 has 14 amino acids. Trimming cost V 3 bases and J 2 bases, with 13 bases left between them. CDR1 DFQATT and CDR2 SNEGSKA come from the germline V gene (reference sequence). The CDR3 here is CSASLAGRNYGYTF. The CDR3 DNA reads TGCAGTGCTAGTTTAGCAGGGCGGAACTATGGCTACACCTTC.

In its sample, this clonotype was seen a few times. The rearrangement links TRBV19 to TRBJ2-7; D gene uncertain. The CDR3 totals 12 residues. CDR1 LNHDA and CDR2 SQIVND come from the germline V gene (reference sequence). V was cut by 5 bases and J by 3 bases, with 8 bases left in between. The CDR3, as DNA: TGTGCCAGTAGTGAAGGTGGCTACGAGCAGTACTTC. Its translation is CASSEGGYEQYF.